This TCR beta chain was found in a study of T-cell reconstitution after alpha-beta-depleted transplantation in children. Preparation of the TCRbeta library used unique molecular identifiers. Each CDR3 protein is one row after TCRdb ran MiXCR on the PCR reads. The sample includes approximately 240,000 distinct CDR3 sequences, 9.7% seen only once; the top ten take about 5%. Ten or more counts support this clonotype. V lost 1 base and J lost 7, with 11 bases in between. CDR1 is SGHTA and CDR2 is FQGNSA in the germline V gene. The CDR3 spans 14 residues. This chain uses TRBV7-2 with TRBJ1-5; perhaps TRBD1 as D (5 bases). Sequencing was performed on PBMCs from the stem cell graft donor, taken from the stem cell graft. This receptor was obtained from a human donor who donated a stem cell graft to a child with SCID. CDR3 sequence (DNA): TGTGCCAGCAGCTTAGACTGGGGGGACCAGCCCCAGCATTTT. Its translation is CASSLDWGDQPQHF.